This T cell receptor beta chain was sequenced in a study of T-cell memory formation after mild COVID-19 (dated by TCRdb to about 2021). Background on the whole study: TCR sequence clusters from the two donors were found to be largely donor specific. T-cell clones expanding and contracting after mild COVID-19 in a couple of donors were tracked by longitudinal TCRalpha and TCRbeta repertoire sequencing. The cohort was made up of two young adult volunteers, one female and one male, who were previously healthy.

The instrument given in TCRdb is Illumina NovaSeq 6000. Using 5'RACE with constant-segment primers, TCRalpha and TCRbeta cDNA libraries were constructed, with sample barcodes and unique molecular identifiers added in the process. Trizol reagent was used to extract RNA from every sample. Amplification of the libraries took two PCR steps, and the second step added a second sample barcode plus Illumina TruSeq adapters. Sequencing of libraries was performed on an Illumina NovaSeq with 2 x 150 bp paired-end reads. The paper's processing steps were these. Reads were demultiplexed and collapsed into UMI-guided consensus sequences with migec v1.2.7. Using mixcr v2.1.11, UMI consensuses were aligned to TRA and TRB V and J templates and then assembled into clonotypes. Clonotypes were classified as expanded or contracted when called significant by both edgeR and NoisET, with noise models trained on biological replicates. For edgeR calls, a false discovery rate-adjusted p below 0.01 and a log2 fold-change threshold of 1 were applied. As an exploratory analysis of dynamics, max-normalized trajectories of the 1000 most abundant clonotypes were examined with PCA combined with hierarchical clustering. The CD4 or CD8 phenotype of responding clones was assigned using the separately sequenced CD4+ and CD8+ repertoires. The public reads were reanalyzed by TCRdb: fastp trimming at Q25, MiXCR alignment, in-frame beta chains only. Identical CDR3 proteins give one entry, which carries the most common genes and DNA. For this entry, the V and J calls and clone size follow TCRdb and not the study's own pipeline. Present in this sample are under 650,000 distinct CDR3 sequences, roughly 18% of which were seen just once. The ten largest clones add up to 12% of the sample.

Broad study findings and their caveats: The study covered only a couple of mild cases, and larger cohorts including severe cases with pre-infection samples were considered necessary. The detection of some responding clones in pre-infection memory suggests that pre-existing cross-reactive memory T cells joined the SARS-CoV-2 response. Contracting CD4+ clones were located mainly in the CM and EM memory subsets, whereas CD8+ clones were found to be enriched in EMRA. SARS-CoV-2 specificity of the second-wave clones peaking on day 37 was not confirmed. Balanced CD4/CD8 phenotypes were observed for clones contracting from day 15 to 85, whereas a bias towards CD4+ was observed for a second wave of clones expanding from day 15 to 37.

CDR1 and CDR2 are drawn from the germline V gene (reference sequence): LNHNV, YYDKDF. After removal of 3 bases from V and 3 bases from J, the junction retains 13 bases not matched to a gene. The CDR3, cysteine through phenylalanine, is 19 amino acids long. The read is trimmed to its CDR3 DNA, 57 bases read in frame from base 1. This clonotype was detected only a few times. The clone's antigen remains unknown. Base-call qualities are not available, and no considerably larger clone is one nucleotide away. Ficoll-Paque density gradient centrifugation was used to isolate PBMCs. The TCR comes from an adult woman who had mild COVID-19 (a few samples of this study predate the infection). The sample titles of this study are shuffled in the database, so cell type and time point are left out; the donor was told from shared clones. The specimen was PBMCs or a T cell subset sorted from them (not recorded which). The rearrangement joined TRBV15 to TRBJ2-7, with 14 bases aligning to TRBD2. The CDR3 region: CATSSPPGLAGVGLYEQYF. The DNA sequence is as follows: TGTGCCACCAGCAGCCCCCCGGGACTAGCGGGAGTCGGCCTCTACGAGCAGTACTTC.